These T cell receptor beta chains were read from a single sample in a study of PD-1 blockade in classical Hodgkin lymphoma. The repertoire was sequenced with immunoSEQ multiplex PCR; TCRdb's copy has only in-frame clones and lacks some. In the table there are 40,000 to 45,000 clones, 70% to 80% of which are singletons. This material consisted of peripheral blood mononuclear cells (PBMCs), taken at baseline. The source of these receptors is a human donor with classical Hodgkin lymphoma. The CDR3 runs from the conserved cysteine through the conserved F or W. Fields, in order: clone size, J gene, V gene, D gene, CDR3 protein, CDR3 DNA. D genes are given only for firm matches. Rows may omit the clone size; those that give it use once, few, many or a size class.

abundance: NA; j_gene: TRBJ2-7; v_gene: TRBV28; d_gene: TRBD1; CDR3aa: CASSADRVNYEQYF; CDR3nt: TGTGCCAGCAGTGCCGACAGGGTCAACTACGAGCAGTACTTC
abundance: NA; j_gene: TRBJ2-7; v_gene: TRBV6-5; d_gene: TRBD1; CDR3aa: CASSITGANYEQYF; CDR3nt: TGTGCCAGCAGTATCACAGGGGCCAACTACGAGCAGTACTTC
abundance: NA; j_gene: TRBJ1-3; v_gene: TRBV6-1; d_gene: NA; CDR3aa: CASSFNSRGNTIYF; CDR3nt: TGTGCCAGCAGTTTTAACTCTAGGGGAAACACCATATATTTT
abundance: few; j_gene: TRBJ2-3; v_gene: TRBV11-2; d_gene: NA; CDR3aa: CASSLDGQGWTDTQYF; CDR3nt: TGTGCCAGCAGCTTAGATGGGCAGGGGTGGACAGATACGCAGTATTTT
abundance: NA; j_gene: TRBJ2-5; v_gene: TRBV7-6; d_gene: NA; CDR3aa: CASRGGAVKETQYF; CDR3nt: TGTGCGTCGAGGGGGGGGGCGGTAAAGGAGACCCAGTACTTC
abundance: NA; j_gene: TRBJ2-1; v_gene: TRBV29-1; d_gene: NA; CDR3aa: CSVEAGSLRGDEQFF; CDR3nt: TGCAGCGTTGAAGCCGGGAGCCTCCGGGGAGATGAGCAGTTCTTC
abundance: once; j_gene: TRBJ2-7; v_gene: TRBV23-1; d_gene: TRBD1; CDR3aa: CASGTESAYEQYF; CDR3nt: TGCGCCAGCGGGACAGAGAGCGCCTACGAGCAGTACTTC
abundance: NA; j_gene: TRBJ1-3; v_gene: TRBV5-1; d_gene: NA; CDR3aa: CASSLDIRRVGKGNTIYF; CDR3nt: TGCGCCAGCAGCTTGGACATCCGCAGGGTTGGTAAAGGAAACACCATATATTTT
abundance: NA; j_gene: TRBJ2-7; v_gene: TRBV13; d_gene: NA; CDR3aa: CASSLGYEQYF; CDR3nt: TGTGCCAGCAGCTTAGGTTACGAGCAGTACTTC
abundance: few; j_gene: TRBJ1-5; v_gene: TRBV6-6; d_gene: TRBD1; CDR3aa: CASDGQVSNQPQHF; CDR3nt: TGTGCCAGCGACGGACAGGTTAGCAATCAGCCCCAGCATTTT
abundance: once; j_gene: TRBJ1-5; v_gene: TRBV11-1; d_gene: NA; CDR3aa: CASSPQANQPQHF; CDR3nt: TGTGCCAGCAGCCCGCAGGCAAATCAGCCCCAGCATTTT
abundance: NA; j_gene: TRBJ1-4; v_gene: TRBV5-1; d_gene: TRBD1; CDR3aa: CASSLEGAREKLFF; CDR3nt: TGCGCCAGCAGCTTAGAGGGGGCAAGAGAAAAACTGTTTTTT
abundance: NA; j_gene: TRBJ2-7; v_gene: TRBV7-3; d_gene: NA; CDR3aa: CASSLNPQGNKFYEQYF; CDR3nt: TGTGCCAGCAGCTTAAATCCCCAGGGAAATAAGTTCTACGAGCAGTACTTC
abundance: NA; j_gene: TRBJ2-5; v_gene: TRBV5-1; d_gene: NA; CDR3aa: CASSSSGGEKTQYF; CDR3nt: TGCGCCAGCAGCTCCTCCGGAGGGGAAAAGACCCAGTACTTC
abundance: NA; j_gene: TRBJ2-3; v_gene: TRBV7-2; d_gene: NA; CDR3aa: CASTPRGSTDTQYF; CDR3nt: TGTGCCAGCACACCGAGGGGGAGCACAGATACGCAGTATTTT
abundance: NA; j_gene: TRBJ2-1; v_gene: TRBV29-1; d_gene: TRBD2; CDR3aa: CSVRLADSYNEQFF; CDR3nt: TGCAGCGTTAGACTAGCGGACTCCTACAATGAGCAGTTCTTC
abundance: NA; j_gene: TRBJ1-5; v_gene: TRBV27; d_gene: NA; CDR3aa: CASSRTDQPQHF; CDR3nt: TGTGCCAGCAGTAGGACAGATCAGCCCCAGCATTTT
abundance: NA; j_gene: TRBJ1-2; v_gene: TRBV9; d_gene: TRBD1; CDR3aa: CASSGRPGTENYGYTF; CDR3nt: TGTGCCAGCAGCGGACGTCCCGGGACAGAAAACTATGGCTACACCTTC
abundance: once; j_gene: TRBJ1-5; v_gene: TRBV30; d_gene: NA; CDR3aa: CAWSPLRPSNQPQHF; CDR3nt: TGTGCCTGGAGTCCCCTCCGTCCAAGCAATCAGCCCCAGCATTTT
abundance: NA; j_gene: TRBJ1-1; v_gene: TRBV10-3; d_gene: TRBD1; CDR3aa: CATWGTGDTEAFF; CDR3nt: TGTGCCACCTGGGGGACAGGGGATACTGAAGCTTTCTTT
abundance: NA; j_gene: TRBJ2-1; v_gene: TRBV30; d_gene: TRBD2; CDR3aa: CAWRGEGWNEQFF; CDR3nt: TGTGCCTGGAGGGGGGAGGGGTGGAATGAGCAGTTCTTC
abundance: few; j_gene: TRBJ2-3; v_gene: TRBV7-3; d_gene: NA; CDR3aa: CASSLMDLGDTDTQYF; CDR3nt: TGTGCCAGCAGCTTAATGGACCTCGGCGACACAGATACGCAGTATTTT
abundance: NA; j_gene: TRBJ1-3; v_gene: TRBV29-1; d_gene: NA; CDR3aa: CSVGGGNTIYF; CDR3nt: TGCAGCGTGGGGGGGGGAAACACCATATATTTT
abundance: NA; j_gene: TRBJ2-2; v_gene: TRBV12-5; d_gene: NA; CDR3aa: CASVYDGPAGGELFF; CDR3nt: TGTGCTAGTGTCTACGACGGGCCAGCCGGCGGGGAGCTGTTTTTT
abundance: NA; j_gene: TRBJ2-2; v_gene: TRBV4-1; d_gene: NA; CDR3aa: CASSLQSNTGELFF; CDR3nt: TGCGCCAGCAGCCTCCAAAGCAACACCGGGGAGCTGTTTTTT
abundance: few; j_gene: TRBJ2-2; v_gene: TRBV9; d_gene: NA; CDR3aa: CASGLTGELFF; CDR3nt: TGTGCCAGCGGACTCACCGGGGAGCTGTTTTTT